A selection of T cell receptor beta chains follows, all from one sample in a study of cytomegalovirus exposure and HLA in healthy donors. The table came from immunoSEQ multiplex PCR; TCRdb's copy has only in-frame clones and leaves some out. The sample includes about 160,000 clones, about 78% of them seen just once. Sequencing used PBMCs. Every receptor here comes from a male donor in good health and CMV-seronegative. Each CDR3 is given with its conserved first and last residue. The D gene is left open where the match is weak. The size entry is marked missing in some rows and otherwise reads once, few, many or a size class.

TRBV4-1	.	.	TRBJ1-1	TGCGCCAGCAGCGGACCCCTTAGGGGGACTGAAGCTTTCTTT	CASSGPLRGTEAFF
TRBV4-3	.	.	TRBJ1-6	TGCGCCAGCAGCCAAGAACCAGGGGAACATTCACCCCTCCACTTT	CASSQEPGEHSPLHF
TRBV5-1	.	.	TRBJ2-2	TGCGCCAGCAGCTATGACAGTGACACCGGGGAGCTGTTTTTT	CASSYDSDTGELFF
TRBV5-8	few	.	TRBJ2-1	TGTGCCAGCACGGCAGGGCCCAGCTCCTACAATGAGCAGTTCTTC	CASTAGPSSYNEQFF
TRBV5-1	.	.	TRBJ2-7	TGCGCCAGCAGCTTAGCACCCGGGGACAACTACGAGCAGTACTTC	CASSLAPGDNYEQYF
TRBV9	few	.	TRBJ2-2	TGTGCCAGCAGCTCGGCTAGCGTCGACACCGGGGAGCTGTTTTTT	CASSSASVDTGELFF
TRBV14	.	TRBD2	TRBJ2-7	TGTGCCAGCAGCCAAGGCGGGAGCATCTACGAGCAGTACTTC	CASSQGGSIYEQYF
TRBV19	.	.	TRBJ1-2	TGTGCCAGTAGCCCGGGGCAGGGGTATGGCTACACCTTC	CASSPGQGYGYTF
TRBV2	few	TRBD2	TRBJ2-3	TGTGCCAGCAGTCGGTTCGGGACTAGCTTCGATACGCAGTATTTT	CASSRFGTSFDTQYF
TRBV10-3	.	TRBD1	TRBJ2-7	TGTGCCATCAGTGATCCCCCCTCGGCAGGGGGTCGCGAGCAGTACTTC	CAISDPPSAGGREQYF
TRBV19	.	TRBD1	TRBJ1-1	TGTGCCAGTAGTACAGGGGGACGCGCTTCCACTGAAGCTTTCTTT	CASSTGGRASTEAFF
TRBV11-2	.	.	TRBJ1-1	TGTGCCAGCAGCCCCGGCCCCAGAGATCGGGACACTGAAGCTTTCTTT	CASSPGPRDRDTEAFF
TRBV7-8	.	.	TRBJ2-7	TGTGCCAGCAGCTTAGCAAGGGGGGGGCTTGGGCAGTACTTC	CASSLARGGLGQYF
TRBV28	.	.	TRBJ1-1	TGTGCCAGCATCGGGGTTGAAGCTTTCTTT	CASIGVEAFF
TRBV25-1	.	TRBD2	TRBJ2-1	TGTGCCAGCAGTTGGGGGACTAGCGGATCGAATGAGCAGTTCTTC	CASSWGTSGSNEQFF
TRBV28	.	.	TRBJ1-4	TGTGCCAGCAGACACCCCGGAGGAGGGGAAAAACTGTTTTTT	CASRHPGGGEKLFF
TRBV11-1	.	.	TRBJ1-1	TGTGCCAGCACCCTCGGGACACGAAACACTGAAGCTTTCTTT	CASTLGTRNTEAFF
TRBV6-1	.	.	TRBJ1-5	TGTGCCAGCAGCTTTTATAGCAATCAGCCCCAGCATTTT	CASSFYSNQPQHF
TRBV18	.	TRBD2	TRBJ2-5	TGTGCCAGCTCACCACTAGCGGGGGGTTCCCAAGAGACCCAGTACTTC	CASSPLAGGSQETQYF
TRBV5-4	.	.	TRBJ2-5	TGTGCCAGCAGCCACCAACAGGGTTTGGGAGAGACCCAGTACTTC	CASSHQQGLGETQYF
TRBV5-4	.	.	TRBJ2-1	TGTGCCAGCAGGTCCGACTACCGCGGGGACAATGAGCAGTTCTTC	CASRSDYRGDNEQFF
TRBV12-5	.	.	TRBJ1-2	TGTGCTAGTGGTTTGCTCAAGGGGTATAACTATGGCTACACCTTC	CASGLLKGYNYGYTF
TRBV7-9	.	TRBD1	TRBJ2-5	TGTGCCAGCAGCTCTAGGGACAGGAAGAGTGCAGAGACCCAGTACTTC	CASSSRDRKSAETQYF
TRBV11-2	many	.	TRBJ1-1	TGTGCCAGCAGCCAGGGACAGAACACTGAAGCTTTCTTT	CASSQGQNTEAFF
TRBV13	.	.	TRBJ1-1	TGTGCCAGCAGCTTATGGTTAGGAGGGAACACTGAAGCTTTCTTT	CASSLWLGGNTEAFF
TRBV18	few	.	TRBJ2-1	TGTGCCAGCTCACCCTCCGAACGAGGGCTCAATGAGCAGTTCTTC	CASSPSERGLNEQFF
TRBV30	.	TRBD2	TRBJ2-1	TGTGCCTGGAGCGGGGGACTAGCGGGAACAGCGAATGAGCAGTTCTTC	CAWSGGLAGTANEQFF
TRBV7-2	few	TRBD2	TRBJ2-7	TGTGCCAGCAGCCCCAGGGGTAGCGGGGGGGCCAACGAGCAGTACTTC	CASSPRGSGGANEQYF
TRBV27	.	TRBD2	TRBJ2-1	TGTGCCAGCAGTGCTTTGTGGTCGATTAGCGGGGGGGCACATGAGCAGTTCTTC	CASSALWSISGGAHEQFF
TRBV27	once	.	TRBJ1-2	TGTGCCAGCAGTTTATCGGCAAGGGGCGTAGGCTATGGCTACACCTTC	CASSLSARGVGYGYTF
TRBV10-3	.	TRBD2	TRBJ2-1	TGTGCCATCAGTCGGACTAGCGGGGGGACGGATGAGCAGTTCTTC	CAISRTSGGTDEQFF
TRBV7-2	few	TRBD2	TRBJ2-3	TGTGCCAGCAGCTCAGCGGTGGTAGCGGGGGGGGTTACAGATACGCAGTATTTT	CASSSAVVAGGVTDTQYF
TRBV7-2	.	TRBD2	TRBJ2-5	TGTGCCAGCAGCTCCCTGGGGGTAGCGGGGGTTTGGGAGACCCAGTACTTC	CASSSLGVAGVWETQYF
TRBV5-4	once	.	TRBJ1-3	TGTGCCAGCACCAGAAATCAGGGGATCTCTGGAAACACCATATATTTT	CASTRNQGISGNTIYF
TRBV28	.	TRBD1	TRBJ1-2	TGTGCCAGCAGCTTCCCGGGACAGGGGGCCGTCGGGAGCTACACCTTC	CASSFPGQGAVGSYTF
TRBV7-2	.	.	TRBJ1-2	TGTGCCAGCAGCTTAGAACAGAACTATGGCTACACCTTC	CASSLEQNYGYTF
TRBV5-1	.	.	TRBJ1-3	TGCGCCAGCAGCTTGGAACCCGGGGCTGGAAACACCATATATTTT	CASSLEPGAGNTIYF
TRBV16	.	.	TRBJ1-1	TGTGCCAGCAGCCACATTGACACGCCGATTATGAACACTGAAGCTTTCTTT	CASSHIDTPIMNTEAFF
TRBV7-8	.	.	TRBJ1-5	TGTGCCAGCAGTTCTAGGGGTCATGGTGGCAATCAGCCCCAGCATTTT	CASSSRGHGGNQPQHF
TRBV19	.	TRBD1	TRBJ1-1	TGTGCCAGTACTGCAACAGGGGCGTCCGGGATACGAGCTTTCTTT	CASTATGASGIRAFF